These 27 T cell receptor beta chains were all obtained from the same sample, sequenced in a study of T cells in Graves' hyperthyroidism and ophthalmopathy. From RNA transcripts, TCR beta CDR3 regions were amplified. A first-round RT-PCR of the TCR CDR3 used the HTBI primer set. TCRdb reprocessed the multiplex PCR reads with MiXCR, giving one entry per CDR3 protein. The sample includes about 49,000 distinct CDR3 sequences, roughly 50% of them seen just once. Sequencing was carried out using peripheral blood or thyroid tissue (not recorded which). These TCRs come from a man aged 18-30 years with Graves' hyperthyroidism.

CDR3 sequence reads: CASSIFGKQETQYF. CDR3 DNA: TGTGCCAGTAGTATATTTGGGAAACAAGAGACCCAGTACTTC. The gene calls are TRBV19 and TRBJ2-5; D remains ambiguous. The CDR3 is 14 residues long. V lost 2 bases and J 2 bases, leaving 9 bases between the germline ends. Germline V CDR1 and CDR2: LNHDA, SQIVND (reference sequence).

The rearrangement joins TRBV2 to TRBJ1-2; D perhaps matches TRBD1 (6 bases). This CDR3 spans 13 amino acids. Germline-derived CDR1 and CDR2 are SNHLY and FYNNEI. V was pared by 3 bases and J by 7 bases, with 12 bases between. The CDR3 here is CASSEGQGFGYTF. CDR3 nucleotides: TGTGCCAGCAGTGAGGGGCAGGGGTTTGGCTACACCTTC.

This clonotype showed up many times. The chain joins TRBV18 to TRBJ1-6; a possible D gene is TRBD1 (6 bases). V lost 2 bases to trimming and J lost 8 bases, with 10 bases between them. CDR1 and CDR2 from the germline V gene are KGHSH and LQKENI. This CDR3 has 14 amino acids. The CDR3 is CASSPLQGDSPLHF. The CDR3 DNA sequence: TGTGCCAGCTCACCATTACAGGGCGATTCACCCCTCCACTTT.

This clonotype showed up many times. The chain recombines TRBV2 with TRBJ1-5; 9 nucleotides align to TRBD1. In germline, CDR1 is SNHLY, CDR2 FYNNEI. V shed 6 bases, J shed 6 bases, and the junction held 3 bases outside the gene matches. This CDR3 has 13 amino acids. The CDR3 DNA reads TGTGCCAGCAGAGGACAGGGGAGTCAGCCCCAGCATTTT. This codes for CASRGQGSQPQHF.

The chain links TRBV5-1 to TRBJ2-5, with 7 bases fitting TRBD1. The germline CDR1 and CDR2 sequences are SGHRS and YFSETQ. The CDR3 is 16 amino acids. V lost 1 base, J lost 5 bases, and 11 bases stayed unmatched. CDR3 DNA sequence: TGCGCCAGCAGCTTGACGCCAAGGGGGCGGGCGGAGACCCAGTACTTC. It translates to CASSLTPRGRAETQYF.

This chain links TRBV29-1 with TRBJ1-1, with a tentative D call TRBD1 (5 bases). The CDR3 length is 14 residues. From germline, CDR1 is SQVTM and CDR2 ANQGSEA. The V gene lost 5 bases and the J gene lost 1 base, with 14 bases spanning the gap. In DNA form, the CDR3 reads TGCAGCGTTTCCCCAGGGCCGGAGAACACTGAAGCTTTCTTT. Amino acids: CSVSPGPENTEAFF. The full variable domain, rest sourced from reference TRBV29-1 and TRBJ1-1, is SAVISQKPSRDICQRGTSLTIQCQVDSQVTMMFWYRQQPGQSLTLIATANQGSEATYESGFVIDKFPISRPNLTFSTLTVSNMSPEDSSIYLCSVSPGPENTEAFFGQGTRLTVV.

This clonotype ranks as medium-sized. The gene calls are TRBV20-1 and TRBJ2-2; the D gene is possibly TRBD1 (6 bases). The CDR3 is made up of 14 amino acids. Germline V gene sequence: CDR1 DFQATT, CDR2 SNEGSKA (reference sequence). V was cut by 3 bases and J by 7 bases, with 15 bases left in between. The CDR3 sequence: CSARPGHRVGELFF. Here the CDR3 DNA reads TGCAGTGCTAGGCCGGGACACCGTGTCGGGGAGCTGTTTTTT.

This clonotype was observed many times. The chain combines TRBV27 with TRBJ1-2, with no clear D. CDR3 length: 12 residues. CDR1 is MNHEY and CDR2 is SMNVEV in the germline V gene (reference sequence). V was trimmed by 9 bases and J by 8 bases, leaving 16 bases between them. This CDR3 is CASGRLVGGYTF. The CDR3 DNA sequence: TGTGCCAGTGGACGGTTGGTAGGGGGCTACACCTTC.

This clonotype was picked up many times. The CDR3 region has the DNA TGTGCCAGCAGCGCTCTAGCGGGGGGGCCCAGCGAGCAGTACTTC. Residues: CASSALAGGPSEQYF. This chain joins TRBV7-2 and TRBJ2-7; TRBD2 agrees at 12 bases. The CDR3 has 15 residues. With V trimmed by 5 bases and J by 6 bases, 8 bases remained unmatched. The germline V gene has CDR1 SGHTA and CDR2 FQGNSA.

The chain has TRBV7-8 and TRBJ1-6; 8 nucleotides line up with TRBD1. The V and J ends lost 6 bases and 5 bases, in that order; junction bases with no gene match: 3. There are 14 residues in the CDR3. Germline loops: CDR1 SGHVS, CDR2 FQNEAQ. CDR3 residues: CASSLGQDNSPLHF. The CDR3 DNA reads TGTGCCAGCAGTTTGGGACAGGATAATTCACCCCTCCACTTT.

This clonotype is judged medium-sized. The chain combines TRBV7-6 with TRBJ2-7; 15 nucleotides match TRBD2. The CDR3 runs 15 residues. Germline CDR1 is SGHVS and CDR2 is FNYEAQ. The J segment lost 5 bases and the V segment lost 4 bases, leaving 3 bases of the junction unmatched. This CDR3 reads CASSSGLAGGNEQYF. The CDR3 DNA reads as TGTGCCAGCAGCTCGGGACTAGCGGGAGGTAACGAGCAGTACTTC.

This clonotype was seen a few times. The J gene is TRBJ1-2, the V gene TRBV25-1, with 9 bases identical to TRBD1. The trim removed 0 bases at V and 6 bases at J, leaving 5 bases unmatched. Germline-derived CDR1 and CDR2 are MGHDK and SYGVNS. The CDR3 has 15 amino acids. CDR3 region: CASSEYGTGSHGYTF. CDR3 DNA: TGTGCCAGCAGTGAATATGGGACAGGGAGTCATGGCTACACCTTC.

Turning to this clonotype: This likely comes from a read error, as the CDR3 has no conserved phenylalanine or tryptophan at its end. It is unclear where the CDR3 begins or ends on the DNA, so no DNA is shown, and the CDR3 is as TCRdb lists it. The rearrangement uses TRBV29-1 and TRBJ2-5; no check of the table's D call, TRBD1, against the DNA was made. Termini included, the CDR3 measures 14 amino acids. Germline loops: CDR1 SQVTM, CDR2 ANQGSEA. This CDR3 is CSVVGGNYGYTFGS.

The chain combines TRBV2 with TRBJ1-5, with 8 bases that match TRBD1. Per the germline V gene, CDR1 is SNHLY and CDR2 is FYNNEI. The CDR3 has 15 residues. V dropped 5 bases and J dropped 3; count of bases not matched to a gene: 6. CDR3 residues: CASSPRQGNNQPQHF. Written as DNA, the CDR3 is TGTGCCAGCAGTCCCAGACAGGGGAACAATCAGCCCCAGCATTTT.

The chain uses TRBV20-1 and TRBJ2-5, with 10 bases that match TRBD2. V gave up 6 bases and J gave up 4 bases; unmatched junction bases: 5. The CDR3 runs to 13 residues. From germline, CDR1 is DFQATT and CDR2 SNEGSKA (reference sequence). CDR3 coding DNA: TGCAGTGCGGGGACTAGCGAGGCAGAGACCCAGTACTTC. Translation gives CSAGTSEAETQYF.

This clonotype has a single count. The V gene is TRBV2, the J gene TRBJ2-7; 7 bases match TRBD1. Germline CDR1 and CDR2: SNHLY and FYNNEI. The ends lost 10 bases at V and 2 bases at J; junction bases unmatched: 8. The CDR3 extends over 13 amino acids. CDR3 loop: CATTRDSTYEQYF. The DNA of the CDR3 is TGTGCCACTACCCGGGACAGCACCTACGAGCAGTACTTC.

In its sample, this clonotype was seen once. The V gene is TRBV29-1, the J gene TRBJ2-7; D ambiguous. Trimming left V 6 bases short and J 3 bases short, with 15 bases between. Germline V CDR1 and CDR2: SQVTM, ANQGSEA. The CDR3 extends over 13 amino acids. The CDR3 protein is CSVGSDTDYEQYF. In nucleotides, the CDR3 is TGCAGCGTAGGCTCCGATACAGACTACGAGCAGTACTTC.

The chain combines TRBV9 with TRBJ2-5; no clear D. V was trimmed by 0 bases and J by 7 bases, leaving 4 bases between them. CDR1 is SGDLS, CDR2 YYNGEE, per germline. This CDR3 region has 11 residues. The CDR3 coding sequence is TGTGCCAGCAGCGTAGACGGGACCCAGTACTTC. Translation: CASSVDGTQYF.

The CDR3 DNA sequence: TGCGCCAGCAGTATGGGAAATTACGAGCAGTACTTC. Translation gives CASSMGNYEQYF. The rearrangement joins TRBV10-1 to TRBJ2-7; no firm D call. Trimming left V 5 bases short and J 4 bases short, with 9 bases between. Per the germline V gene, CDR1 is WNHNN and CDR2 is SYGVQD (reference sequence). The CDR3 consists of 12 residues.

This clonotype was counted ten times or more. V gene TRBV28 combines with J gene TRBJ2-5; 7 positions match TRBD1. CDR3 length equals 15 residues. CDR1 and CDR2 from the germline V gene are MDHEN and SYDVKM. With 6 bases clipped from V and 4 bases from J, the junction kept 11 bases outside the gene matches. The CDR3 DNA reads TGTGCCAGCAGCACCCCGACAGGGAACGGAGAGACCCAGTACTTC. Encoded protein: CASSTPTGNGETQYF.

The chain has TRBV10-3 and TRBJ2-6; D is uncertain. The CDR3 is 14 amino acids. Trimming took off 7 bases at V and 3 bases at J, with 10 bases between the two ends. CDR1 and CDR2 from the germline V gene are ENHRY and SYGVKD. The CDR3 protein is CAINHGLGANVLTF. The CDR3, as DNA: TGTGCCATCAATCACGGGCTTGGGGCCAACGTCCTGACTTTC.

This chain connects TRBV15 to TRBJ1-5; TRBD1 matches at 7 bases. Germline loops: CDR1 LNHNV, CDR2 YYDKDF (reference sequence). The CDR3 consists of 14 residues. The junction had 6 bases not matched to a gene; V was cut back by 4 bases and J by 6 bases. This CDR3 reads CATSIDRVAQPQHF. The CDR3 coding sequence is TGTGCCACCAGCATCGACAGGGTTGCTCAGCCCCAGCATTTT.

The chain joins TRBV15 to TRBJ1-6; D gene unclear. The CDR3 runs to 13 residues. CDR1 and CDR2 from the germline V gene are LNHNV and YYDKDF (reference sequence). Trimming pared 3 bases from V and 5 bases from J, leaving 5 bases between. The DNA for the CDR3 is TGTGCCACCAGCAGTGACAATAATTCACCCCTCCACTTT. It codes for CATSSDNNSPLHF.

The chain combines TRBV6-5 with TRBJ1-4; D might be TRBD1 (5 bases). Trimming took 6 bases from V and 6 from J, leaving 11 bases between them. The length of the CDR3 is 13 residues. The V gene's germline CDR1 is MNHEY and CDR2 SVGAGI. The CDR3 DNA reads TGTGCCAGCAGCCGACAGAATTATGAAAAACTGTTTTTT. It translates to CASSRQNYEKLFF.

CDR3 sequence: CSVVGGNTGELFF. For the CDR3, the DNA is TGCAGCGTTGTCGGGGGGAACACCGGGGAGCTGTTTTTT. The rearrangement links TRBV29-1 to TRBJ2-2, with D perhaps TRBD2 (6 bases). This CDR3 comprises 13 residues. CDR1 is SQVTM and CDR2 is ANQGSEA in the germline V gene. The V end lost 4 bases, the J end lost 1 base, and 7 bases lay between the germline ends.

The gene calls are TRBV25-1 and TRBJ1-6; no definite D call. CDR1 and CDR2 from the germline V gene are MGHDK and SYGVNS. The CDR3 covers 16 residues. Trimming cost V 3 bases and J 0 bases, with 9 bases left between them. The CDR3 here is CASSDLESSYNSPLHF. The CDR3 DNA is TGTGCCAGCAGTGACCTAGAGAGCTCCTATAATTCACCCCTCCACTTT. The entire variable domain, with the rest obtained from reference TRBV25-1 and TRBJ1-6, is as follows: EADIYQTPRYLVIGTGKKITLECSQTMGHDKMYWYQQDPGMELHLIHYSYGVNSTEKGDLSSESTVSRIRTEHFPLTLESARPSHTSQYLCASSDLESSYNSPLHFGNGTRLTVT.

The rearrangement links TRBV7-9 to TRBJ2-5; D call uncertain. Germline V gene lookup returns CDR1 SEHNR and CDR2 FQNEAQ (reference sequence). CDR3 length: 12 amino acids. Trimming stripped 3 bases from V and 5 bases from J, with 7 bases between. The CDR3: CASSLERETQYF. The CDR3 DNA follows: TGTGCCAGCAGCTTGGAACGGGAGACCCAGTACTTC.